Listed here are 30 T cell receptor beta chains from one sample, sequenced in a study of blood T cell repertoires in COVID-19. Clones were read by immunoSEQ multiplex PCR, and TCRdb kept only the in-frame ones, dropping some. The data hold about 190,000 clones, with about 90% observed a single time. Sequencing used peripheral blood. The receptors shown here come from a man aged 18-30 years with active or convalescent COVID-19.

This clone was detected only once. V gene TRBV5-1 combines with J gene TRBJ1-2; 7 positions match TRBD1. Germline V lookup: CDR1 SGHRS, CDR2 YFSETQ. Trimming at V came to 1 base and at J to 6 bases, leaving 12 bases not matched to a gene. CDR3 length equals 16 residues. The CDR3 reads CASSLLQGGASHGYTF. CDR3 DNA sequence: TGCGCCAGCAGCTTGCTTCAGGGGGGCGCTTCTCATGGCTACACCTTC.

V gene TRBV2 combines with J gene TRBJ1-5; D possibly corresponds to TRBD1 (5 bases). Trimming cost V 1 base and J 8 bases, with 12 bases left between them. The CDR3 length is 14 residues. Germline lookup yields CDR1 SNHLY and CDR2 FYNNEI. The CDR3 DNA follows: TGTGCCAGCAGTGAAGGGAGCAGGGTGGAGCCCCAGCATTTT. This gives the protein CASSEGSRVEPQHF.

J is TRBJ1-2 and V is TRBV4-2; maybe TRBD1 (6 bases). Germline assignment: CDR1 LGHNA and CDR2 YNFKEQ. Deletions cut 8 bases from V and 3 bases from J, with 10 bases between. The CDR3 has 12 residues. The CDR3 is CASRNRDYGYTF. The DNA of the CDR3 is TGTGCCAGCCGGAACAGGGACTATGGCTACACCTTC.

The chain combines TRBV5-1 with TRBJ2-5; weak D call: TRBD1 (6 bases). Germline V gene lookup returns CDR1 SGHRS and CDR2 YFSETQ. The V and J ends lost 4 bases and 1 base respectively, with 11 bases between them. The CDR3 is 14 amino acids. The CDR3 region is CASSVTGLQETQYF. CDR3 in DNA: TGCGCCAGCAGCGTGACAGGTCTCCAAGAGACCCAGTACTTC.

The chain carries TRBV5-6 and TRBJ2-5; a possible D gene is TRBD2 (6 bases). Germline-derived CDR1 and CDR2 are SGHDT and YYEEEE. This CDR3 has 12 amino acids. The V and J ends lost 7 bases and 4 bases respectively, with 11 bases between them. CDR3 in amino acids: CASGEAAETQYF. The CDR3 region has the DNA TGTGCCAGCGGGGAGGCGGCAGAGACCCAGTACTTC.

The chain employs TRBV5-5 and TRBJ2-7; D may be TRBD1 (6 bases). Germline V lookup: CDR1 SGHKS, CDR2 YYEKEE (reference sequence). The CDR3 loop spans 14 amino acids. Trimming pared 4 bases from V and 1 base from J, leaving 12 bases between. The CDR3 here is CASSRVGQSYEQYF. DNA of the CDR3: TGTGCCAGCAGCCGGGTGGGACAATCCTACGAGCAGTACTTC.

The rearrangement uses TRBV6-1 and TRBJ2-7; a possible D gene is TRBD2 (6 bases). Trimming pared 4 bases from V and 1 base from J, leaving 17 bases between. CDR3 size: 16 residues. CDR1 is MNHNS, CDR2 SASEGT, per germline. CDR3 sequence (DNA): TGTGCCAGCAGTGCGGCACCGGGACTCGAGTCCTACGAGCAGTACTTC. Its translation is CASSAAPGLESYEQYF.

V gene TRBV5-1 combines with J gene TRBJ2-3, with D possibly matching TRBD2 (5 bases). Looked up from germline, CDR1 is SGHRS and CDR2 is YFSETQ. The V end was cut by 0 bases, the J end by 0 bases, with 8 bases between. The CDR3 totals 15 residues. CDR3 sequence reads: CASSLGLASTDTQYF. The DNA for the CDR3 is TGCGCCAGCAGCTTGGGCCTAGCCAGCACAGATACGCAGTATTTT.

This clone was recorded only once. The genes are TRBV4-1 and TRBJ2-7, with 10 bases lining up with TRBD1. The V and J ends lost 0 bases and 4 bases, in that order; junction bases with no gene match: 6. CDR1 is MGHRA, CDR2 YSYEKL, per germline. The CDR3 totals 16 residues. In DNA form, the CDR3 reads TGCGCCAGCAGCCAAGAAGTGAGGACAGGGGGGTACGAGCAGTACTTC. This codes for CASSQEVRTGGYEQYF.

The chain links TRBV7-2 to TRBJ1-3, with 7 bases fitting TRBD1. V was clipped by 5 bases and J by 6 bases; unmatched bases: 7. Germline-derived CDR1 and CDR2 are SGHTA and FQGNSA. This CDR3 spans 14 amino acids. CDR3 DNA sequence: TGTGCCAGCAGCCAGAACAGGGGCCCAAACACCATATATTTT. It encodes CASSQNRGPNTIYF.

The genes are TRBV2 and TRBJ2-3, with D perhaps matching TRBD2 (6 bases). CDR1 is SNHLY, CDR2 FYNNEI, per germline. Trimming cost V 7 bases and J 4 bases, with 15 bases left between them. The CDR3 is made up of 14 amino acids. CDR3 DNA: TGTGCCAGCAAGTCTGGGCCTAGCGCAGATACGCAGTATTTT. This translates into CASKSGPSADTQYF.

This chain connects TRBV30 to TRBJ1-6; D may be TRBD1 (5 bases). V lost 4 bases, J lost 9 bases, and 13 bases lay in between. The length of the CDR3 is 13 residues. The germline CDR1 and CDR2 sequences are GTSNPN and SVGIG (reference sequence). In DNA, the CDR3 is TGTGCCTGGAACGGACACTCGGGTTCACCCCTCCACTTT. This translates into CAWNGHSGSPLHF.

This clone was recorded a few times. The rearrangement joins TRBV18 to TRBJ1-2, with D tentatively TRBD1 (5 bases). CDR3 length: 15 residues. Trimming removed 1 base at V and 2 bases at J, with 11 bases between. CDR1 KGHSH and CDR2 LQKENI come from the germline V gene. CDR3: CASSPLEGQNYGYTF. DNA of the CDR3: TGTGCCAGCTCACCACTGGAGGGGCAGAACTATGGCTACACCTTC. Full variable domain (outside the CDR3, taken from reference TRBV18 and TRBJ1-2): NAGVMQNPRHLVRRRGQEARLRCSPMKGHSHVYWYRQLPEEGLKFMVYLQKENIIDESGMPKERFSAEFPKEGPSILRIQQVVRGDSAAYFCASSPLEGQNYGYTFGSGTRLTVV.

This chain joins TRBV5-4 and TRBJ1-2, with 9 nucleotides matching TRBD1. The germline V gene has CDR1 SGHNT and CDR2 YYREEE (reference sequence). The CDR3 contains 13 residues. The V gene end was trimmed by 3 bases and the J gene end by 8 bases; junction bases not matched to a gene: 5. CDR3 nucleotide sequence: TGTGCCAGCAGCTACGACAGGGGGAACGGCTACACCTTC. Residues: CASSYDRGNGYTF.

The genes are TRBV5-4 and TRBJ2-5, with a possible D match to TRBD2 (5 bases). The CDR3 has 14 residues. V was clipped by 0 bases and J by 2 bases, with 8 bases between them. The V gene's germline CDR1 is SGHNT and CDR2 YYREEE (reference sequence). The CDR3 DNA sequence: TGTGCCAGCAGCTTGGCCGGGGTACAAGAGACCCAGTACTTC. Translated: CASSLAGVQETQYF.

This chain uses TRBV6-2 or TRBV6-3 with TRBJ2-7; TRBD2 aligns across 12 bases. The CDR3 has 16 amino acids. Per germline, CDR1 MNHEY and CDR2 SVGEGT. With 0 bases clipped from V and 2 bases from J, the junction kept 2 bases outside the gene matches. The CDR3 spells CASSYSRLAGAYEQYF. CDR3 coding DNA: TGTGCCAGCAGTTACTCTCGACTAGCGGGGGCCTACGAGCAGTACTTC.

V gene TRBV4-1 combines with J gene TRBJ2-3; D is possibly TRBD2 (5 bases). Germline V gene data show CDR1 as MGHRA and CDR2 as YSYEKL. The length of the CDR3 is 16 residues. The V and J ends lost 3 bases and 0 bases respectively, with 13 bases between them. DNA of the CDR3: TGCGCCAGCAGCCACCAAGTAGCGACTAGCACAGATACGCAGTATTTT. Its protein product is CASSHQVATSTDTQYF.

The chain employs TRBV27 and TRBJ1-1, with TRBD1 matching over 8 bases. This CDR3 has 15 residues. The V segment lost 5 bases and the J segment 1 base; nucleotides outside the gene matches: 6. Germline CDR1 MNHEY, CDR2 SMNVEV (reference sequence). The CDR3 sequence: CASSTPGTGNTEAFF. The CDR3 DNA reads TGTGCCAGCAGTACACCCGGGACAGGGAACACTGAAGCTTTCTTT.

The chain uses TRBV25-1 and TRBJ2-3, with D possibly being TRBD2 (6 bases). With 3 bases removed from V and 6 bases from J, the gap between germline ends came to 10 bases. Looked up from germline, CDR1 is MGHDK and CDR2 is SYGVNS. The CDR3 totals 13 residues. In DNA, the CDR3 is TGTGCCAGCAGTGACCGGGGGTGGGATACGCAGTATTTT. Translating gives CASSDRGWDTQYF.

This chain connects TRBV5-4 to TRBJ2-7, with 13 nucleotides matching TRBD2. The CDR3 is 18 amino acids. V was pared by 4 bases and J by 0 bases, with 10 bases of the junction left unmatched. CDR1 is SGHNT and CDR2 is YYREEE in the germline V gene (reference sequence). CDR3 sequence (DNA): TGTGCCAGCAGCATAGGGACTAGCGGGGCAAGGAGCTCCTACGAGCAGTACTTC. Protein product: CASSIGTSGARSSYEQYF.

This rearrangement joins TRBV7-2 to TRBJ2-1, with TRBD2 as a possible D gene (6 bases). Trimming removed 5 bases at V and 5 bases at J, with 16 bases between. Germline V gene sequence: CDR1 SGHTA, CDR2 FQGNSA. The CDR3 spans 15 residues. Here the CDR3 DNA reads TGTGCCAGCAGCGTTAGCGGAGCCCCCAACAATGAGCAGTTCTTC. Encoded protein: CASSVSGAPNNEQFF.

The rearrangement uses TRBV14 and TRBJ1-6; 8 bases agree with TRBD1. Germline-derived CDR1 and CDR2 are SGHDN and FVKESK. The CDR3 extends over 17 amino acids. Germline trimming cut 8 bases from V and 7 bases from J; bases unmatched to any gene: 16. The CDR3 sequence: CASYLPPWTGWNSPLHF. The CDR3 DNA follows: TGTGCCAGCTATTTGCCCCCCTGGACAGGGTGGAATTCACCCCTCCACTTT.

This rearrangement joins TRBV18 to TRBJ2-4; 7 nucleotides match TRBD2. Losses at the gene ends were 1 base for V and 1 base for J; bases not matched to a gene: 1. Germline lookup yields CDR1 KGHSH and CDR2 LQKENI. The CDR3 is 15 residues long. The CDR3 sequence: CASSPLGGAKNIQYF. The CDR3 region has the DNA TGTGCCAGCTCACCACTCGGGGGGGCCAAAAACATTCAGTACTTC.

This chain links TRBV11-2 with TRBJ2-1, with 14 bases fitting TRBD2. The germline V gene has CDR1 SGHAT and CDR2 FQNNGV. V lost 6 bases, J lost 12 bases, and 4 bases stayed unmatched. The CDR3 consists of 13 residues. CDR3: CASRTSGGAVQFF. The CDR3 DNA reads TGTGCCAGCAGGACTAGCGGGGGGGCCGTGCAGTTCTTC.

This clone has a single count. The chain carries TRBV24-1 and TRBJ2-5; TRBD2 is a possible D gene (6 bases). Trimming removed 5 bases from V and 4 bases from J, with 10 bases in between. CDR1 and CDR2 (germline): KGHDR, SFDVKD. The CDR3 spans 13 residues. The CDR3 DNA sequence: TGTGCCACCAGTGGTAATAGCGGAGAGACCCAGTACTTC. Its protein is CATSGNSGETQYF.

CDR3 DNA: TGTGCCAGCAGTTCGACACAGGGGGCTGGAAACACCATATATTTT. Protein sequence: CASSSTQGAGNTIYF. The chain combines TRBV5-5 with TRBJ1-3, with TRBD1 identical over 8 bases. The J segment lost 2 bases and the V segment lost 5 bases, leaving 6 bases of the junction unmatched. Germline CDR1 SGHKS, CDR2 YYEKEE (reference sequence). The CDR3 runs 15 residues.

CDR3 in amino acids: CATSWTGGSGYTF. The CDR3, as DNA: TGTGCCACCAGCTGGACAGGGGGCAGTGGCTACACCTTC. This chain links TRBV15 with TRBJ1-2, with 11 bases aligning to TRBD1. Germline V CDR1 and CDR2: LNHNV, YYDKDF (reference sequence). Trimming at V came to 5 bases and at J to 7 bases, leaving 3 bases not matched to a gene. CDR3 length equals 13 residues.

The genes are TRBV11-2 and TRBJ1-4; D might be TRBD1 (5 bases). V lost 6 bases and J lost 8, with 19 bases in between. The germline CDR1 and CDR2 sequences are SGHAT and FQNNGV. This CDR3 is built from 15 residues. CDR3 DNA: TGTGCCAGCAGGCCGAGACAGTCCAAGGGGGAAAAACTGTTTTTT. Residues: CASRPRQSKGEKLFF.

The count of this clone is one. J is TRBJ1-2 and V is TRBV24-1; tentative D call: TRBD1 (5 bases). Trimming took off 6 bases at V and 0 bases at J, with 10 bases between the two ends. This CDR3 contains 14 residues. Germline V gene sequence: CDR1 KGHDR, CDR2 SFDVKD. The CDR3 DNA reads TGTGCCACCAGTTCAGGGCCAGCTAACTATGGCTACACCTTC. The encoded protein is CATSSGPANYGYTF.

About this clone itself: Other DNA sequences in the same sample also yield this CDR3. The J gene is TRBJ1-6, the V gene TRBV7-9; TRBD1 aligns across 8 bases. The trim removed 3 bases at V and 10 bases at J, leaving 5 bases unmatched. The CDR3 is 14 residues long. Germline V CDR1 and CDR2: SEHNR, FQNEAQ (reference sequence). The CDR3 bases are TGTGCCAGCAGCTTCGGACAGGGAGGATCACCCCTCCACTTT. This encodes CASSFGQGGSPLHF.